The 13 T cell receptor beta chains presented below share a single source sample, sequenced in a study of cytomegalovirus exposure and HLA in healthy donors. PCR amplification relied on 60 Vbeta primers (plus 13 Jbeta primers). Assay used: immunoSEQ multiplex PCR; TCRdb lists only in-frame clones, some missing. Here the sample spans around 200,000 clones, 65% to 85% being singletons. The sample comprised PBMCs. Receptors were obtained from a woman between 18 and 29 years old in good health and CMV-seronegative.

The gene calls are TRBV7-6 and TRBJ2-1; 12 nucleotides line up with TRBD2. V gave up 5 bases and J gave up 4 bases; unmatched junction bases: 3. The CDR3 contains 15 residues. CDR1 and CDR2 from the germline V gene are SGHVS and FNYEAQ. This CDR3 is CASSRLAGAYNEQFF. Written as DNA, the CDR3 is TGTGCCAGCAGCCGACTAGCGGGGGCTTACAATGAGCAGTTCTTC.

Only a few counts were recorded for this clone. The V gene is TRBV5-6, the J gene TRBJ2-1; 11 bases map to TRBD2. Germline assignment: CDR1 SGHDT and CDR2 YYEEEE. Trimming removed 3 bases from V and 2 bases from J; junction bases left unmatched: 7. The CDR3 spans 17 residues. The CDR3 region has the DNA TGTGCCAGCAGCTGGACACAGGGACTAGCGGCCTACAATGAGCAGTTCTTC. It is translated as CASSWTQGLAAYNEQFF.

This rearrangement joins TRBV5-4 to TRBJ1-2; 8 bases fit TRBD1. This CDR3 has 13 amino acids. Germline V lookup: CDR1 SGHNT, CDR2 YYREEE (reference sequence). With 6 bases clipped from V and 5 bases from J, the junction kept 6 bases outside the gene matches. DNA of the CDR3: TGTGCCAGCAAGCCGGGACAGGTATATGGCTACACCTTC. This encodes CASKPGQVYGYTF.

This clone was seen just once. The chain has TRBV21-1 and TRBJ1-1; the tabulated D call, TRBD1, remains unverified against the DNA. TRBV21-1 is a known pseudogene. The CDR3 length is 14 residues. CDR3 sequence: CASSKVSPAGEAFF. CDR3 nucleotides: TGTGCCAGCAGCAAAGTTTCCCCCGCAGGGGAAGCTTTCTTT.

The table lists this clone with a count of one. CDR3 in DNA: TGTGCCAGCAGTTATCCAGGGGTGAACACTGAAGCTTTCTTT. It encodes CASSYPGVNTEAFF. The chain combines TRBV6-5 with TRBJ1-1; D perhaps matches TRBD1 (6 bases). Looked up from germline, CDR1 is MNHEY and CDR2 is SVGAGI. The CDR3 length is 14 residues. V lost 3 bases and J lost 0, with 8 bases in between.

This chain joins TRBV5-1 and TRBJ1-1; tentative D call: TRBD1 (5 bases). CDR3 length: 14 amino acids. Germline CDR1 is SGHRS and CDR2 is YFSETQ. Between the trimmed V and J ends, which lost 5 bases and 5 bases, there was a span of 16 bases. The CDR3 region is CASRYAVQGTEAFF. The CDR3 region has the DNA TGCGCCAGCAGGTACGCCGTCCAGGGAACTGAAGCTTTCTTT.

The chain carries TRBV11-1 and TRBJ2-5; 7 bases align to TRBD2. This CDR3 spans 17 amino acids. The ends lost 0 bases at V and 4 bases at J; junction bases unmatched: 11. The germline V gene has CDR1 SGHAT and CDR2 FQDESV (reference sequence). The DNA of the CDR3 is TGTGCCAGCAGCTTAGCCGGATCGACTAGCTCTGGAGAGACCCAGTACTTC. Its translation is CASSLAGSTSSGETQYF.

The chain links TRBV6-1 to TRBJ2-6; D is perhaps TRBD1 (6 bases). Trimming stripped 8 bases from V and 0 bases from J, with 11 bases between. This CDR3 comprises 15 residues. Germline V lookup: CDR1 MNHNS, CDR2 SASEGT. DNA for the CDR3: TGTGCCAGCGGACAGATGAGCTCTGGGGCCAACGTCCTGACTTTC. This translates into CASGQMSSGANVLTF.

The gene calls are TRBV7-9 and TRBJ2-5; 7 bases map to TRBD2. In germline, CDR1 is SEHNR, CDR2 FQNEAQ (reference sequence). The CDR3 length is 15 residues. With V trimmed by 5 bases and J by 2 bases, 8 bases remained unmatched. The CDR3 nucleotides are TGTGCCAGCAGCGGGGAGGGGTGGAATCAAGAGACCCAGTACTTC. Protein: CASSGEGWNQETQYF.

The V and J genes are TRBV5-1 and TRBJ2-7; TRBD2 matches at 8 bases. V shed 4 bases and J 3 bases; nucleotides not matched to a gene: 9. This CDR3 contains 15 residues. Per the germline V gene, CDR1 is SGHRS and CDR2 is YFSETQ. The CDR3 loop reads CASSPGASGSYEQYF. In DNA, the CDR3 is TGCGCCAGCAGCCCTGGGGCCAGCGGGAGCTACGAGCAGTACTTC.

J is TRBJ1-5 and V is TRBV4-2; D unresolved. Trimming removed 4 bases at V and 0 bases at J, with 22 bases between. Per the germline V gene, CDR1 is LGHNA and CDR2 is YNFKEQ. The CDR3 length is 19 residues. The CDR3 nucleotides are TGTGCCAGCAGCCCCCAAAGGACCGGGAACTCCTATAGCAATCAGCCCCAGCATTTT. Translating it yields CASSPQRTGNSYSNQPQHF.

The chain is built from TRBV28 and TRBJ2-7, with D perhaps TRBD1 (6 bases). V was trimmed by 4 bases and J by 5 bases, leaving 18 bases between them. Germline lookup yields CDR1 MDHEN and CDR2 SYDVKM. The CDR3 runs to 15 residues. The CDR3 spells CASSSLSGVMNEQYF. DNA for the CDR3: TGTGCCAGCAGTTCCCTGTCAGGGGTGATGAACGAGCAGTACTTC.

The V gene is TRBV4-1, the J gene TRBJ1-4; a possible D gene is TRBD1 (6 bases). The ends were cut back, 0 bases at V and 7 bases at J, with 12 bases in the middle. Germline V gene sequence: CDR1 MGHRA, CDR2 YSYEKL. This CDR3 comprises 15 residues. CDR3 residues: CASSQEGGGVEKLFF. The CDR3 nucleotides read TGCGCCAGCAGCCAAGAAGGCGGGGGCGTTGAAAAACTGTTTTTT.